The TCR beta chain under discussion was sequenced for a study of glioma-infiltrating T cells. Study-wide results and caveats: Very few CDR3 sequences were shared between tissue and blood. Gliomas, especially low-grade, showed above-expected tissue-blood divergence; non-neoplastic patients showed below.

Germline lookup yields CDR1 SGHDN and CDR2 FVKESK. The CDR3 totals 14 residues. V shed 2 bases and J shed 2 bases, with 7 bases lying between them. TCR alpha and beta CDR3 regions were amplified from RNA using iRepertoire nested multiplex PCR. TCRdb reprocessed the multiplex PCR reads via MiXCR and lists one record per CDR3 protein. The sample holds some 3,200 distinct CDR3 sequences; 15% to 20% are singletons and the top ten take about half. This clonotype was seen a handful of times. What it recognizes is unknown. Sequenced input: glioma tissue, nonneoplastic brain tissue, or PBMCs (not recorded which). The genes are TRBV14 and TRBJ2-1; no reliable D call. The clonotype comes from a human donor with low-grade glioma or glioblastoma, undergoing nonglioma brain surgery, or in good health (not recorded which). The CDR3 bases are TGTGCCAGCAGCCAACTACAGCCCTACAATGAGCAGTTCTTC. It yields the protein CASSQLQPYNEQFF.